One and the same sample provided the 30 T cell receptor beta chains below, sequenced in a study of CD8+CD57+ T cells in acquired aplastic anemia. Patients who underwent sequencing had shown CD8+CD57+ cell expansion by flow cytometry. Template material for TCR beta VDJ and CDR3 profiling consisted of genomic DNA. TCRdb fed the reads into MiXCR, producing one record per CDR3 protein. The sample includes 150,000 to 200,000 distinct CDR3 sequences, roughly 50% of them seen just once. The sequenced material came from sorted CD4+, CD8+, or CD8+CD57+ T cells (not recorded which) from PBMCs. These receptors were taken from a human donor with aplastic anemia.

At least ten counts were recorded for this clonotype. V is TRBV5-6 and J is TRBJ1-1; D remains ambiguous. The V end was cut by 0 bases, the J end by 8 bases, with 17 bases between. This CDR3 has 15 amino acids. Germline loops: CDR1 SGHDT, CDR2 YYEEEE. The DNA of the CDR3 is TGTGCCAGCAGCTTGGAAACTCTGGGTAAGGTGGAAGCTTTCTTT. As protein: CASSLETLGKVEAFF.

The genes are TRBV3-1 and TRBJ1-1; D possibly corresponds to TRBD1 (5 bases). The CDR3 length is 16 residues. Germline loops: CDR1 LGHDT, CDR2 YNNKEL (reference sequence). The V gene lost 4 bases and the J gene lost 5 bases, with 20 bases spanning the gap. The CDR3 DNA sequence: TGTGCCAGCAGCCCCGGGCGGGGGAGGGCGAAGACTGAAGCTTTCTTT. Translating it yields CASSPGRGRAKTEAFF.

This clonotype was seen a single time. The chain employs TRBV12-3 or TRBV12-4 and TRBJ2-7; D tentatively reads TRBD1 or TRBD2 (5 bases each). V lost 6 bases and J lost 5, with 20 bases in between. This CDR3 comprises 15 residues. CDR3 in amino acids: CASRLTRARAHEQYF. CDR3 DNA sequence: TGTGCCAGCAGATTAACGAGGGCCAGGGCCCACGAGCAGTACTTC.

This clonotype was detected many times. This sequence joins TRBV20-1 and TRBJ1-3; D not certain. Germline lookup yields CDR1 DFQATT and CDR2 SNEGSKA (reference sequence). With 6 bases removed from V and 3 bases from J, the gap between germline ends came to 9 bases. The CDR3 has 12 residues. The CDR3 DNA follows: TGCAGTGCAACGGACCTTGGAAACACCATATATTTT. Protein product: CSATDLGNTIYF.

The chain joins TRBV24-1 to TRBJ1-5, with 9 bases identical to TRBD1. The CDR3 is 15 residues long. Germline trimming cut 3 bases from V and 7 bases from J; bases unmatched to any gene: 6. Germline V gives CDR1 KGHDR, CDR2 SFDVKD. The CDR3 DNA follows: TGTGCCACCAGTGATGGAGACAGGGGGGAACAGCCCCAGCATTTT. It yields the protein CATSDGDRGEQPQHF.

In its sample, this clonotype was seen many times. The rearrangement uses TRBV5-1 and TRBJ2-3, with D unclear. V shed 0 bases and J shed 3 bases, with 8 bases lying between them. The CDR3 contains 14 residues. The germline CDR1 and CDR2 sequences are SGHRS and YFSETQ. The CDR3 region is CASSLAKVTDTQYF. The CDR3 DNA sequence: TGCGCCAGCAGCTTGGCCAAGGTTACAGATACGCAGTATTTT.

This rearrangement joins TRBV10-3 to TRBJ2-5; 10 positions match TRBD1. The CDR3 consists of 13 residues. The V and J ends lost 7 bases and 4 bases, in that order; junction bases with no gene match: 3. The germline V gene has CDR1 ENHRY and CDR2 SYGVKD. CDR3 residues: CAINRDRGETQYF. The CDR3 DNA is TGTGCCATCAACCGGGACAGGGGAGAGACCCAGTACTTC.

On this clonotype: A much larger clone lies one base from this, so it may be a read error. The CDR3 carries no conserved terminal phenylalanine or tryptophan, so it likely arises from a read error. The genes are TRBV10-3 and TRBJ2-2; D is unresolved. This CDR3 contains 12 residues. CDR1 and CDR2 (germline): ENHRY, SYGVKD. CDR3 residues: CASSDMAGELFL. The DNA for the CDR3 is TGTGCCAGCAGTGATATGGCCGGGGAGCTGTTTCTT.

In its sample, this clonotype was seen a few times. V and J are TRBV18 and TRBJ2-3; TRBD2 aligns across 8 bases. Germline-derived CDR1 and CDR2 are KGHSH and LQKENI. The CDR3 length is 15 residues. Trimming at V came to 6 bases and at J to 2 bases, leaving 7 bases not matched to a gene. This CDR3 is CASSTAGVFTDTQYF. The CDR3 nucleotides read TGTGCCAGCTCCACAGCGGGGGTCTTCACAGATACGCAGTATTTT. Full variable domain (outside the CDR3, taken from reference TRBV18 and TRBJ2-3): NAGVMQNPRHLVRRRGQEARLRCSPMKGHSHVYWYRQLPEEGLKFMVYLQKENIIDESGMPKERFSAEFPKEGPSILRIQQVVRGDSAAYFCASSTAGVFTDTQYFGPGTRLTVL.

This clonotype was recorded many times. J is TRBJ2-7 and V is TRBV12-3 or TRBV12-4, with D possibly TRBD1 on 6 matching bases. The CDR3 covers 11 residues. Trimming pared 6 bases from V and 7 bases from J, leaving 10 bases between. The CDR3 nucleotides read TGTGCCAGCAGCTTAAGGGGGGAGCAGTACTTC. Its protein is CASSLRGEQYF.

With regard to this clonotype: Relative to the germline gene, one junction end is altered; a read error may explain this. The chain couples TRBV24-1 to TRBJ2-2; D tentatively reads TRBD1 or TRBD2 (5 bases each). CDR1 is KGHDR and CDR2 is SFDVKD in the germline V gene. The CDR3 loop spans 14 amino acids. In nucleotides, the CDR3 is TGTGCCGCCAGTTGGGGGAGAGGGACCGGGGAGCTGTTTTTT. Protein sequence: CAASWGRGTGELFF.

The chain carries TRBV5-1 and TRBJ2-7, with TRBD1 as a possible D gene (6 bases). V lost 0 bases to trimming and J lost 2 bases, with 9 bases between them. The germline gives CDR1 SGHRS, CDR2 YFSETQ. The CDR3 covers 14 residues. The CDR3 sequence is CASSLEPGAYEQYF. In DNA, the CDR3 is TGCGCCAGCAGCTTGGAGCCAGGGGCCTACGAGCAGTACTTC.

The sample holds many counts of this clonotype. This rearrangement joins TRBV6-4 to TRBJ1-2; D remains unclear. Germline V gene lookup returns CDR1 MRHNA and CDR2 SNTAGT. Trimming removed 4 bases at V and 4 bases at J, with 19 bases between. The CDR3 is 16 amino acids. CDR3 in DNA: TGTGCCAGCAGTGCCTCTCCCCGAAGCGGAAGCTATGGCTACACCTTC. This sequence encodes CASSASPRSGSYGYTF.

The V and J genes are TRBV30 and TRBJ2-3; no reliable D call. The CDR3 totals 12 residues. The V gene lost 8 bases and the J gene lost 0 bases, with 9 bases spanning the gap. Germline-derived CDR1 and CDR2 are GTSNPN and SVGIG (reference sequence). CDR3 loop: CAGSRSTDTQYF. Written as DNA, the CDR3 is TGTGCCGGCAGCCGTAGCACAGATACGCAGTATTTT.

V gene TRBV10-1 combines with J gene TRBJ2-3, with D perhaps TRBD2 (6 bases). The CDR3 covers 18 residues. Between the trimmed V and J ends, which lost 6 bases and 8 bases, there was a span of 30 bases. Germline loops: CDR1 WNHNN, CDR2 SYGVQD (reference sequence). CDR3 protein: CASSNIGSGRGLRVTQYF. In DNA form, the CDR3 reads TGCGCCAGCAGCAACATCGGTAGCGGACGAGGCCTTCGAGTTACGCAGTATTTT.

This clonotype was observed a few times. This chain uses TRBV20-1 with TRBJ2-3; no definite D call. The CDR3 contains 12 residues. Germline V CDR1 and CDR2: DFQATT, SNEGSKA (reference sequence). Between the trimmed V and J ends, which lost 6 bases and 6 bases, there was a span of 13 bases. CDR3 residues: CSALPTVDTQYF. The CDR3 bases are TGCAGTGCCCTTCCCACGGTTGATACGCAGTATTTT.

The chain combines TRBV7-2 with TRBJ2-7; D might be TRBD1 or TRBD2, each matching 5 bases. The CDR3 totals 12 residues. Germline V CDR1 and CDR2: SGHTA, FQGNSA. V lost 5 bases, J lost 7 bases, and 12 bases lay in between. The CDR3 region has the DNA TGTGCCAGCAGCCCCCTCGGGGCGGAGCAGTACTTC. This sequence encodes CASSPLGAEQYF.

This clonotype was counted many times. The CDR3 loop reads CSVPGFNEKLFF. The CDR3 coding sequence is TGCAGTGTCCCCGGGTTTAATGAAAAACTGTTTTTT. The chain combines TRBV20-1 with TRBJ1-4; no firm D call. The ends were cut back, 7 bases at V and 4 bases at J, with 10 bases in the middle. Germline CDR1 reads DFQATT; CDR2 reads SNEGSKA (reference sequence). The CDR3 is 12 residues long.

This clonotype was picked up a small number of times. The gene calls are TRBV4-2 and TRBJ2-1; 8 nucleotides line up with TRBD2. After removal of 4 bases from V and 6 bases from J, the junction contained 14 bases not matched to a gene. CDR1 is LGHNA and CDR2 is YNFKEQ in the germline V gene. The CDR3 runs to 17 residues. CDR3 region: CASSPGVERESLNEQFF. The DNA for the CDR3 is TGTGCCAGCAGCCCGGGGGTTGAGCGGGAGTCCCTCAATGAGCAGTTCTTC.

This clonotype was seen many times. J is TRBJ2-5 and V is TRBV20-1, with TRBD1 as a possible D gene (7 bases). CDR1 is DFQATT and CDR2 is SNEGSKA in the germline V gene (reference sequence). The V and J ends lost 5 bases and 2 bases respectively, with 21 bases between them. This CDR3 spans 16 amino acids. This CDR3 reads CSAQGVNGREQETQYF. CDR3 nucleotide sequence: TGCAGTGCTCAGGGGGTGAACGGGAGAGAGCAAGAGACCCAGTACTTC.

This chain joins TRBV7-8 and TRBJ2-1, with D perhaps TRBD2 (6 bases). CDR1 is SGHVS, CDR2 FQNEAQ, per germline. CDR3 length equals 11 residues. Trimming pared 5 bases from V and 15 bases from J, leaving 14 bases between. This CDR3 is CASSAQRVLFF. As DNA, the CDR3 is TGTGCCAGCAGCGCTCAGCGGGTACTGTTCTTC. The full variable domain, with the rest looked up from reference TRBV7-8 and TRBJ2-1, is GAGVSQSPRYKVAKRGQDVALRCDPISGHVSLFWYQQALGQGPEFLTYFQNEAQLDKSGLPSDRFFAERPEGSVSTLKIQRTQQEDSAVYLCASSAQRVLFFGPGTRLTVL.

This clonotype was seen only once. J is TRBJ1-5 and V is TRBV6-2 or TRBV6-3, with TRBD1 matching 10 bases. Germline CDR1 and CDR2: MNHEY and SVGEGT. The CDR3 consists of 18 residues. V trimming: 4 bases; J trimming: 0 bases; junction bases outside the gene matches: 9. The CDR3 DNA sequence: TGTGCCAGCAGTTCTCACAGACAGGGGGCGGGTAGCAATCAGCCCCAGCATTTT. Translated, it gives CASSSHRQGAGSNQPQHF.

V usage is TRBV19 and J usage is TRBJ2-5, with D maybe TRBD2 (5 bases). From germline, CDR1 is LNHDA and CDR2 SQIVND (reference sequence). The CDR3 loop spans 12 amino acids. V gave up 8 bases and J gave up 1 base, with 8 bases separating them. Here the CDR3 reads CASRDFQETQYF. The CDR3 coding sequence is TGTGCCAGTCGGGATTTCCAAGAGACCCAGTACTTC. The variable domain in full, completed from reference TRBV19 and TRBJ2-5, reads DGGITQSPKYLFRKEGQNVTLSCEQNLNHDAMYWYRQDPGQGLRLIYYSQIVNDFQKGDIAEGYSVSREKKESFPLTVTSAQKNPTAFYLCASRDFQETQYFGPGTRLLVL.

This clonotype was recorded many times. The chain employs TRBV19 and TRBJ1-5, with D possibly matching TRBD1 (6 bases). The CDR3 totals 15 residues. Germline-derived CDR1 and CDR2 are LNHDA and SQIVND (reference sequence). Trimming pared 5 bases from V and 0 bases from J, leaving 11 bases between. The CDR3 coding sequence is TGTGCCAGTAGTGCTGGGGGCTCTAGCAATCAGCCCCAGCATTTT. As protein: CASSAGGSSNQPQHF.

The chain carries TRBV5-4 and TRBJ2-6, with D unclear. V was clipped by 4 bases and J by 0 bases, with 8 bases between them. Per the germline V gene, CDR1 is SGHNT and CDR2 is YYREEE (reference sequence). The CDR3 extends over 15 amino acids. CDR3 in DNA: TGTGCCAGCAGCCAAAAGGTCTCTGGGGCCAACGTCCTGACTTTC. This encodes CASSQKVSGANVLTF.

This clonotype has more than one count but fewer than ten. V and J are TRBV5-6 and TRBJ1-1; D not resolved. Trimming removed 0 bases at V and 2 bases at J, with 11 bases between. The germline CDR1 and CDR2 sequences are SGHDT and YYEEEE. The CDR3 has 15 residues. CDR3 loop: CASSLVGSGNTEAFF. CDR3 coding DNA: TGTGCCAGCAGCTTGGTAGGGTCGGGAAACACTGAAGCTTTCTTT.

V and J are TRBV2 and TRBJ1-4; D is ambiguous. Per germline, CDR1 SNHLY and CDR2 FYNNEI. V lost 2 bases, J lost 8 bases, and 9 bases lay in between. CDR3 size: 13 residues. The CDR3 sequence: CASSESRVEKLFF. CDR3 DNA: TGTGCCAGCAGTGAATCACGGGTCGAAAAACTGTTTTTT.

The V and J genes are TRBV29-1 and TRBJ2-7; 9 bases map to TRBD1. Per the germline V gene, CDR1 is SQVTM and CDR2 is ANQGSEA. V shed 3 bases, J shed 4 bases, and the junction held 4 bases outside the gene matches. This CDR3 has 13 amino acids. The CDR3 loop reads CSVEWTGAYEQYF. The DNA for the CDR3 is TGCAGCGTTGAGTGGACAGGGGCTTACGAGCAGTACTTC.

This chain connects TRBV24-1 to TRBJ1-2, with unresolved D. The CDR3 has 13 amino acids. Germline V gene sequence: CDR1 KGHDR, CDR2 SFDVKD. V lost 3 bases to trimming and J lost 1 base, with 5 bases between them. The CDR3: CATSDNNNYGYTF. As DNA, the CDR3 is TGTGCCACCAGTGATAACAATAACTATGGCTACACCTTC.

This clonotype was observed a handful of times. Compared with germline, one end of the junction differs, possibly owing to a read error. The chain has TRBV10-3 and TRBJ1-2; no definite D call. The CDR3 runs 12 residues. Germline V gene sequence: CDR1 ENHRY, CDR2 SYGVKD. In DNA, the CDR3 is TGTGTCATCAGTGGCGGAAACTATGGCTACACCTTC. Protein sequence: CVISGGNYGYTF.